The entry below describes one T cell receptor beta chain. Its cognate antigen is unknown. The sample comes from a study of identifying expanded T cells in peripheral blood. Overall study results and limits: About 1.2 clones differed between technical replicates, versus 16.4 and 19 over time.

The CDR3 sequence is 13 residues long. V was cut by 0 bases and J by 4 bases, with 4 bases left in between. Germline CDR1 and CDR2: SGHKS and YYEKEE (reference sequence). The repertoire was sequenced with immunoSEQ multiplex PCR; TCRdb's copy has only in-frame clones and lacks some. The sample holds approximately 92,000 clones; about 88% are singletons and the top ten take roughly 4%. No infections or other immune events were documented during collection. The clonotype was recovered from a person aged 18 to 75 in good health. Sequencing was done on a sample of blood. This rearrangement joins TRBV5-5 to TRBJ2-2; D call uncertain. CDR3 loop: CASSLGSTGELFF. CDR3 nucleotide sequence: TGTGCCAGCAGCTTGGGGAGCACCGGGGAGCTGTTTTTT.